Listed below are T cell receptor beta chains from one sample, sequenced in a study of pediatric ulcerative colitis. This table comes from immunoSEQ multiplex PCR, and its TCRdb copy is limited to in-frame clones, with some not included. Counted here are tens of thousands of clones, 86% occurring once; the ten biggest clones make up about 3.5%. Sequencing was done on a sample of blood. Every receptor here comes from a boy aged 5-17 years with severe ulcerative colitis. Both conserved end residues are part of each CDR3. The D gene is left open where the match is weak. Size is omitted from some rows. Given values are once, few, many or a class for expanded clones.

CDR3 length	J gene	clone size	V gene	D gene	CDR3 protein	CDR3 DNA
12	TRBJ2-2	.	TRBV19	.	CASTAGSGELFF	TGTGCCAGTACCGCAGGGTCCGGGGAGCTGTTTTTT
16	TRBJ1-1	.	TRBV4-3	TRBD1	CASSHLKGQGYDEAFF	TGCGCCAGCAGCCACCTCAAGGGACAGGGGTACGATGAAGCTTTCTTT
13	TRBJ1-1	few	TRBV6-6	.	CASSLRMNTEAFF	TGTGCCAGCAGTCTACGGATGAACACTGAAGCTTTCTTT
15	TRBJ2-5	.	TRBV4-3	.	CASSQDVREGETQYF	TGCGCCAGCAGCCAAGATGTCCGGGAAGGAGAGACCCAGTACTTC
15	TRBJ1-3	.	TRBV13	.	CASSLGLQAGNTIYF	TGTGCCAGCAGCTTAGGCCTCCAGGCTGGAAACACCATATATTTT
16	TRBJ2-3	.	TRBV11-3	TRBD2	CASSLEASGATDTQYF	TGTGCCAGCAGCTTAGAGGCTAGCGGAGCCACAGATACGCAGTATTTT
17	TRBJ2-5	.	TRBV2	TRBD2	CASNNYGASGSWETQYF	TGTGCCAGCAACAACTATGGGGCTAGCGGGAGTTGGGAGACCCAGTACTTC
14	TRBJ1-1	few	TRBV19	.	CASSYVTGNTEAFF	TGTGCCAGTAGTTATGTGACAGGGAACACTGAAGCTTTCTTT
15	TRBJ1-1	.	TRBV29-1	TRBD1	CSVKPWDRVNTEAFF	TGCAGCGTCAAACCATGGGACAGGGTGAACACTGAAGCTTTCTTT
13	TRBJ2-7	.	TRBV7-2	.	CASSPGTVEEQYF	TGTGCCAGCAGCCCCGGGACGGTGGAAGAGCAGTACTTC
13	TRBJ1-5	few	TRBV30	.	CAWSISTGQPQHF	TGTGCCTGGAGTATCTCAACGGGACAGCCCCAGCATTTT
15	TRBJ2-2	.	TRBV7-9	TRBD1	CASSFRDRAAGELFF	TGTGCCAGCAGCTTTAGGGACAGGGCCGCCGGGGAGCTGTTTTTT
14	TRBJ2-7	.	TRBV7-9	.	CASGGASALYEQYF	TGTGCCAGCGGGGGGGCTAGCGCGTTATACGAGCAGTACTTC
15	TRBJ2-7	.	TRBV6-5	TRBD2	CASSYGSSGTYEQYF	TGTGCCAGCAGTTACGGCTCTAGCGGGACCTACGAGCAGTACTTC
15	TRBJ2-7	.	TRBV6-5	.	CASSQMDSVSYEQYF	TGTGCCAGCAGTCAGATGGACAGTGTCTCCTACGAGCAGTACTTC
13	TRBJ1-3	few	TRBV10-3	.	CAISDNSGNTIYF	TGTGCCATCAGTGACAACTCTGGAAACACCATATATTTT
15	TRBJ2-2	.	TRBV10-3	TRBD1	CATRQDRVRAGELFF	TGTGCCACCCGTCAAGACAGGGTGAGGGCCGGGGAGCTGTTTTTT
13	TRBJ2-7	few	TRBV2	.	CASMRSGSSEQYF	TGTGCCAGCATGAGGTCAGGGTCCAGCGAGCAGTACTTC
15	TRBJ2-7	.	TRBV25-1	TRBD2	CASSDGRGPPYEQYF	TGTGCCAGCAGTGACGGGAGGGGACCTCCCTACGAGCAGTACTTC
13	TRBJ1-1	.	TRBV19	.	CASNDRGSTEAFF	TGTGCCAGTAATGATAGGGGGTCGACTGAAGCTTTCTTT
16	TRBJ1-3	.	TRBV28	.	CASSVPLTGSGNTIYF	TGTGCCAGCAGTGTCCCTCTCACAGGGTCTGGAAACACCATATATTTT
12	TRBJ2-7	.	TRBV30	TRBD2	CAWDSSGSEQYF	TGTGCCTGGGATTCTAGCGGGAGCGAGCAGTACTTC
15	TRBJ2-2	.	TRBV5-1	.	CASSFTYEATGELFF	TGCGCCAGCAGCTTTACGTATGAAGCCACCGGGGAGCTGTTTTTT
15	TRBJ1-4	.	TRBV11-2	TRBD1	CASSLSTGGSEKLFF	TGTGCCAGCAGCCTATCGACAGGGGGCAGTGAAAAACTGTTTTTT